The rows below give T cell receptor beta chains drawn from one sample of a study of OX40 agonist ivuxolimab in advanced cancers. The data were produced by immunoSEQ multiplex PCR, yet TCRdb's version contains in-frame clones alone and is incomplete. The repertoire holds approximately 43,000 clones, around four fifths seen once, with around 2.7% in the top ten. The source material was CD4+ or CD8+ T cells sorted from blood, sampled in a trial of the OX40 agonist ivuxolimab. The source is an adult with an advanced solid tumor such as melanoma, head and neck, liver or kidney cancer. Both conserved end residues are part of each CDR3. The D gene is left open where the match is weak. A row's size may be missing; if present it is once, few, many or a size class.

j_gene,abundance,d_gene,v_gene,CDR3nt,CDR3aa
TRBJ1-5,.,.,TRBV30,TGTGCCTGGAGTTGGCAGGGTAATCAGCCCCAGCATTTT,CAWSWQGNQPQHF
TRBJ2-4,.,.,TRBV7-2,TGTGCCAGCAGCCCAGGGTCCCAACTAGCCAAAAACATTCAGTACTTC,CASSPGSQLAKNIQYF
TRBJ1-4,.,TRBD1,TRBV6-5,TGTGCCAGCAGCCCCGACAGGGTCCAGGAAAAACTGTTTTTT,CASSPDRVQEKLFF
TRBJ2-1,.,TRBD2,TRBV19,TGTGCCAGTAGGTGGCGGGAGTCGGGCAATGAGCAGTTCTTC,CASRWRESGNEQFF
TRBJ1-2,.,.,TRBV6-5,TGTGCCAGCAGTTCCACAGGGTCGTCGCCCCATGGCTACACCTTC,CASSSTGSSPHGYTF
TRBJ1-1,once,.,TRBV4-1,TGCGCCAGCAGCCTACAACGGACGGCGAACACTGAAGCTTTCTTT,CASSLQRTANTEAFF
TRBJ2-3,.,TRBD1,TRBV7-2,TGTGCCAGCAGCTTCTCAGGGGGAACAGATACGCAGTATTTT,CASSFSGGTDTQYF
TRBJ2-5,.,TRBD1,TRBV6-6,TGTGCCAGCAGTCCCCAGGTCAGGGGGGAGACCCAGTACTTC,CASSPQVRGETQYF
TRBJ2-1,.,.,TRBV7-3,TGTGCCAGCAGCCCCCGCCCGACGACCTCGGAGCAGTTCTTC,CASSPRPTTSEQFF
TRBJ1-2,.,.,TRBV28,TGTGCCAGCAGGACCGGGGGCTATGGCTACACCTTC,CASRTGGYGYTF
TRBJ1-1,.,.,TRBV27,TGTGCCAGCAGTTTTACACTCATTAAGCCCACTGAAGCTTTCTTT,CASSFTLIKPTEAFF
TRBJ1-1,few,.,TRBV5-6,TGTGCCAGCAGCGGAGTGGGGAAATCTGGGGAAGGTGAAGCTTTCTTT,CASSGVGKSGEGEAFF
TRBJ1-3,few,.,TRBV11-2,TGTGCCAGCAGCTTTTGGGGAAACACCATATATTTT,CASSFWGNTIYF
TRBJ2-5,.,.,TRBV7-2,TGTGCCAGCAGCTTAGAAGCCAGAGAGACCCAGTACTTC,CASSLEARETQYF
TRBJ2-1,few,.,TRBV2,TGTGCCAGCAATGCCAATGCGGAGCAGTTCTTC,CASNANAEQFF
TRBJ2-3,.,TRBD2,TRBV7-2,TGTGCCAGCAGCTTAGTAGGGGGACTAGCGGGAAGAAGAGGGGATACGCAGTATTTT,CASSLVGGLAGRRGDTQYF
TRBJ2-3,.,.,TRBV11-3,TGTGCCAGCAGTACCGGAGGTTTCCCTTCTAGCACAGATACGCAGTATTTT,CASSTGGFPSSTDTQYF
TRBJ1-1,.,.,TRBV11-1,TGTGCCAGCAGCTTAATGGCGTTGAACACTGAAGCTTTCTTT,CASSLMALNTEAFF
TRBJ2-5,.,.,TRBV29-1,TGCAGCACGCGATTCTACCAAGAGACCCAGTACTTC,CSTRFYQETQYF
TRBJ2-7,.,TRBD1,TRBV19,TGTGCCAGTAGTATAGGACAGGGTGGCTACGAGCAGTACTTC,CASSIGQGGYEQYF
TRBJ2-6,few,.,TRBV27,TGTGCCAGCAGTTTATACGGCGCTGGGGCCAACGTCCTGACTTTC,CASSLYGAGANVLTF
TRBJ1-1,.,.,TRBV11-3,TGTGCCAGCAGCGTTTCACAGGGCGCCACTGAAGCTTTCTTT,CASSVSQGATEAFF
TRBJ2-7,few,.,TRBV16,TGTGCCAGCAGCCTTGGATACGAGCAGTACTTC,CASSLGYEQYF
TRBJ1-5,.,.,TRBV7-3,TGTGCCAGCAGCTTAAGTTGCGGATACAATCAGCCCCAGCATTTT,CASSLSCGYNQPQHF
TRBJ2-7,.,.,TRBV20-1,TGCAGTGCAAAGGGCACCTACGAGCAGTACTTC,CSAKGTYEQYF
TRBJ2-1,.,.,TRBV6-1,TGTGCCAGCAGTGTACCCCGCGGAACGGGAATTGCGAACAATGAGCAGTTCTTC,CASSVPRGTGIANNEQFF
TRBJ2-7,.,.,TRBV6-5,TGTGCCAGCACCCCCAGGAAGAAGCGATTCTACGAGCAGTACTTC,CASTPRKKRFYEQYF
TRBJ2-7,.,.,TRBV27,TGTGCCAGCAGTCATCGGCAGGCGGGAGAGCAGTACTTC,CASSHRQAGEQYF
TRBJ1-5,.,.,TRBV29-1,TGCAGCGTTACGGGTCCCTTAGGCCAGCCCCAGCATTTT,CSVTGPLGQPQHF
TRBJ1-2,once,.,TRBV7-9,TGTGCCAGCAGCCCGCGACAGTCCTATGGCTACACCTTC,CASSPRQSYGYTF
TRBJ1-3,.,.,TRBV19,TGTGCCGCCGCACCGGGGGGATCCTCTGGAAACACCATATATTTT,CAAAPGGSSGNTIYF
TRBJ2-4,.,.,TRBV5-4,TGTGCCAGCAGCCCGGGGACTCCCCTTATCGACATTCAGTACTTC,CASSPGTPLIDIQYF
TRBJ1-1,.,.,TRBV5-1,TGCGCCAGCAGCTTTGGGGCCCCCGGCACTGAAGCTTTCTTT,CASSFGAPGTEAFF
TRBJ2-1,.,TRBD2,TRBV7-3,TGTGCCAGCAGCCCGGGGACTAGCGGGAGGGTAAGGCAGTTCTTC,CASSPGTSGRVRQFF
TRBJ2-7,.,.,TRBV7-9,TGTGCCAGCAGCTTAGCAGTCGAGCAGTACTTC,CASSLAVEQYF
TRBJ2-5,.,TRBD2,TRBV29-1,TGCAGCGTTAGCGGGAGTCAAGAGACCCAGTACTTC,CSVSGSQETQYF
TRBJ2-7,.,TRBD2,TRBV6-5,TGTGCCAGCAGTTACCGAGCGGGAGGGTCTTACGAGCAGTACTTC,CASSYRAGGSYEQYF
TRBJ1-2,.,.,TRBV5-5,TGTGCCAGCAGCTTGGCGGGACATAACTATGGCTACACCTTC,CASSLAGHNYGYTF
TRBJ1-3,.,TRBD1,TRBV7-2,TGTGCCAGCAGCTCGGACAGGGAGGTAGACACCATATATTTT,CASSSDREVDTIYF
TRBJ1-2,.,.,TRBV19,TGTGCCAGTAGCACCTCGAGGGGGGTCGGGGCTAACTATGGCTACACCTTC,CASSTSRGVGANYGYTF
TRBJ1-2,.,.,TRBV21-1,TGTGCCAGCAGCAAAGACGAAATGAGACCCCAGATAACTTATGGCTACACCTTC,CASSKDEMRPQITYGYTF
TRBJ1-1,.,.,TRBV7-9,TGTGCCAGCAGCATCGGGCAGAACACTGAAGCTTTCTTT,CASSIGQNTEAFF
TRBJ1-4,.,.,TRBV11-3,TGTGCCAGCAGCTTGTCCCTGGAGAATGAAAAACTGTTTTTT,CASSLSLENEKLFF
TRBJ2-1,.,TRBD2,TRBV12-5,TGTGCTAGTGGTTTGGAACTAGCGGGGGGCGCCAAATTCTTC,CASGLELAGGAKFF
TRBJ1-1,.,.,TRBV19,TGTGCCAGTAGTATGGGGAGTAGGAACAGAGCTGAAGCTTTCTTT,CASSMGSRNRAEAFF
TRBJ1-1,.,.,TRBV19,TGTGCCAGTAGTATAGTTCCAGGGAAGAACACTGAAGCTTTCTTT,CASSIVPGKNTEAFF
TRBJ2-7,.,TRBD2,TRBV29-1,TGCAGCGTTGAAGACACCGGGGGGTACGAGCAGTACTTC,CSVEDTGGYEQYF
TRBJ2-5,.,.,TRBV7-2,TGTGCCAGCAGCTCCGGGTGGAGGGAGACCCAGTACTTC,CASSSGWRETQYF
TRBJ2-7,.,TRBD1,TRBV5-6,TGTGCCAGCAGCGCCGGGACAGACGAGCAGTACTTC,CASSAGTDEQYF
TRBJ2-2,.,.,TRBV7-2,TGTGCCAGCAGCACTCTGGGCACCGGGGAGCTGTTTTTT,CASSTLGTGELFF
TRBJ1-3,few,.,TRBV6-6,TGTGCCAGCAGTTACTCGTGGAGCCCCTCTGGAAACACCATATATTTT,CASSYSWSPSGNTIYF
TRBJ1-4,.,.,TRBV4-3,TGCGCCAGCAGCCAAGTAAGGAATGAAAAACTGTTTTTT,CASSQVRNEKLFF
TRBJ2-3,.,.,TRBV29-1,TGCAGCGTTACGGCAGGGAGCACAGATACGCAGTATTTT,CSVTAGSTDTQYF
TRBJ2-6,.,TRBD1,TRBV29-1,TGCAGCGCCCTGGACAGGACCCCCTCTGGGGCCAACGTCCTGACTTTC,CSALDRTPSGANVLTF
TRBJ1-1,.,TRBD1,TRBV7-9,TGTGCCAGCAGCGTCGACAGGGGGAACACTGAAGCTTTCTTT,CASSVDRGNTEAFF
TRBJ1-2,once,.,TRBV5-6,TGTGCCAGCAGCTTGGGGACGGTCGGCTACACCTTC,CASSLGTVGYTF
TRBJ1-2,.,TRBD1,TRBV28,TGTGCCAGCAGTTCCCCCCCATGGACAGGACATTATGGCTACACCTTC,CASSSPPWTGHYGYTF
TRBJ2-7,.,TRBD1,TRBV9,TGTGCCAGCAGCGTAAGTTCAGGGACAGGCTACGAGCAGTACTTC,CASSVSSGTGYEQYF
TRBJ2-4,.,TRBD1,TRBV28,TGTGCCAGCAGTTTTCAAGGGGGCGCCGTAGCGGCCAAAAACATTCAGTACTTC,CASSFQGGAVAAKNIQYF
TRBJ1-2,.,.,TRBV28,TGTGCCAGTACGTACTACTCGGACTATGGCTACACCTTC,CASTYYSDYGYTF